The 10 T cell receptor beta chains presented below share a single source sample, sequenced in a study of blood T cells in healthy people across ages. PCR was performed a second time for 7 to 11 cycles using a sample-barcoded 5' primer and a J-beta primer mix. In TCRdb, the 5' RACE reads were re-called with MiXCR into one record per CDR3 protein. This table has 1.8 million or so distinct CDR3 sequences, about two fifths appearing once. Material: blood. Receptors originate from a human donor in good health.

V and J are TRBV7-2 and TRBJ2-5; 9 nucleotides line up with TRBD1. The closer fit of TRBJ2-7 to the DNA end suggests the J call may be wrong. The CDR3 runs 16 residues. The germline gives CDR1 SGHTA, CDR2 FQGNSA. CDR3 coding DNA: TGTGCCAGCAGCTTCTCGTCTGGGGACAGGGTCAACGAGCAGTACTTC. The encoded protein is CASSFSSGDRVNEQYF.

In its sample, this clonotype was seen a few times. This sequence joins TRBV7-6 and TRBJ2-7; a possible D gene is TRBD1 (5 bases). Trimming shortened V by 4 bases and J by 3 bases, and 16 bases separated the two germline ends. Germline V lookup: CDR1 SGHVS, CDR2 FNYEAQ. CDR3 length equals 15 residues. CDR3 coding DNA: TGTGCCAGCAGCTCTGATTTGGGGCCGAGCTACGAGCAGTACTTC. Protein: CASSSDLGPSYEQYF.

This clonotype turned up a few times. V gene TRBV7-8 combines with J gene TRBJ1-6; D call uncertain. Germline CDR1 SGHVS, CDR2 FQNEAQ. Trimming took off 4 bases at V and 0 bases at J, with 4 bases between the two ends. The CDR3 consists of 14 residues. The CDR3 sequence: CASSSYSYNSPLHF. In DNA form, the CDR3 reads TGTGCCAGCAGCTCCTACTCCTATAATTCACCCCTCCACTTT.

The genes are TRBV3-1 and TRBJ2-7; 8 bases line up with TRBD1. Trimming took 0 bases from V and 7 from J; bases not matched to a gene: 8. Germline CDR1 is LGHDT and CDR2 is YNNKEL (reference sequence). This CDR3 contains 15 residues. CDR3 sequence (DNA): TGTGCCAGCAGCCAAGATTTCAGGGGGCGAGGGGAGCAGTACTTC. Protein sequence: CASSQDFRGRGEQYF.

The rearrangement uses TRBV7-2 and TRBJ2-3; the match to TRBD1 covers 7 bases. From germline, CDR1 is SGHTA and CDR2 FQGNSA. The junction had 11 bases not matched to a gene; V was cut back by 11 bases and J by 6 bases. The CDR3 totals 13 residues. CDR3 residues: CAELKRGHDTQYF. The CDR3 DNA reads TGTGCCGAACTCAAGAGGGGGCATGATACGCAGTATTTT.

The V and J genes are TRBV5-1 and TRBJ1-2, with a possible D match to TRBD1 (6 bases). Per germline, CDR1 SGHRS and CDR2 YFSETQ. V lost 0 bases to trimming and J lost 1 base, with 13 bases between them. The length of the CDR3 is 16 residues. This CDR3 is CASSLASAGDNYGYTF. CDR3 nucleotide sequence: TGCGCCAGCAGCTTGGCCTCGGCAGGGGATAACTATGGCTACACCTTC. The complete variable domain, with remaining parts taken from reference TRBV5-1 and TRBJ1-2, reads KAGVTQTPRYLIKTRGQQVTLSCSPISGHRSVSWYQQTPGQGLQFLFEYFSETQRNKGNFPGRFSGRQFSNSRSEMNVSTLELGDSALYLCASSLASAGDNYGYTFGSGTRLTVV.

This chain joins TRBV12-3 or TRBV12-4 and TRBJ2-3, with 8 nucleotides matching TRBD1. J was trimmed by 2 bases and V by 8 bases; bases with no gene match: 18. This CDR3 is built from 18 residues. The CDR3 DNA sequence: TGTGCCAGCGGCTTATCCTCGGACAGGGCGAGGCACACAGATACGCAGTATTTT. It is translated as CASGLSSDRARHTDTQYF.

This clonotype appeared a few times. The genes are TRBV28 and TRBJ2-5; D remains unclear. From germline, CDR1 is MDHEN and CDR2 SYDVKM. The germline V and J ends were trimmed by 3 bases and 1 base, with 9 bases remaining between them. The CDR3 length is 14 residues. The CDR3 spells CASSFGRTQETQYF. The CDR3 DNA reads as TGTGCCAGCAGTTTCGGACGGACCCAAGAGACCCAGTACTTC.

About this clonotype: This may be a read error: a much more frequent sequence differs by one nucleotide. The CDR3 region is CTSSPGQVSGEQYF. The DNA for the CDR3 is TGTACCAGCAGCCCAGGACAGGTATCGGGCGAGCAGTACTTC. The chain joins TRBV6-2 or TRBV6-3 to TRBJ2-4; 7 bases are shared with TRBD1. Matching the DNA end better, TRBJ2-7 makes the J call doubtful. Looked up from germline, CDR1 is MNHEY and CDR2 is SVGEGT. The CDR3 runs 14 residues.

The rearrangement links TRBV15 to TRBJ2-7; 9 nucleotides agree with TRBD2. The germline V gene encodes CDR1 LNHNV and CDR2 YYDKDF (reference sequence). The CDR3 is made up of 15 amino acids. V trimming: 0 bases; J trimming: 0 bases; junction bases outside the gene matches: 0. CDR3 residues: CATSRELAGSYEQYF. The CDR3 DNA follows: TGTGCCACCAGCAGAGAACTAGCGGGCTCCTACGAGCAGTACTTC.